This is a list of T cell receptor beta chains from one sample in a study of cytomegalovirus exposure and HLA in healthy donors. TCRdb's copy holds only in-frame clones and misses some; the assay was immunoSEQ multiplex PCR. The sample lists 150,000 to 160,000 clones, approximately 74% occurring once. The sequencing sample was made of PBMCs. The origin of the receptors is a man aged 30 to 39 in good health and CMV-seronegative. The CDR3 runs from the conserved cysteine through the conserved F or W. D genes are given only for firm matches. Size is stated for part of the rows, as once, few or many counts, or as a class when the clone is expanded.

J	V	D	size	DNA	CDR3
TRBJ1-1	TRBV29-1	TRBD1	NA	TGCAGCGTGACGGGACAGGGGGCCACTGAAGCTTTCTTT	CSVTGQGATEAFF
TRBJ1-2	TRBV13	NA	NA	TGTGCCAGCAGAACGACTTCCCCCTATGGCTACACCTTC	CASRTTSPYGYTF
TRBJ1-5	TRBV2	NA	NA	TGTGCCAGCAGTGTCGGGAATCAGCCCCAGCATTTT	CASSVGNQPQHF
TRBJ2-7	TRBV6-1	NA	few	TGTGCCAGCAGTGAAGAAGCAGGGGGGACCTACGAGCAGTACTTC	CASSEEAGGTYEQYF
TRBJ1-3	TRBV9	TRBD1	once	TGTGCCAGCAGCGTAGTAGGGGGCAGCGCTGGAAACACCATATATTTT	CASSVVGGSAGNTIYF
TRBJ2-5	TRBV5-4	NA	NA	TGTGCCAGCAGCTTGGTCTGGGACGGAGGGGAGACCCAGTACTTC	CASSLVWDGGETQYF
TRBJ1-4	TRBV4-1	TRBD1	NA	TGCGCCAGCAGCCAAGTAGGGACAGGGGGTGAAAAACTGTTTTTT	CASSQVGTGGEKLFF
TRBJ2-7	TRBV7-9	NA	NA	TGTGCCAGCAGCTCCCCAGGGCCTTCCTACGAGCAGTACTTC	CASSSPGPSYEQYF
TRBJ1-5	TRBV19	NA	NA	TGTGCCAGTAGCAGAGGGTTAGAACAGCCCCAGCATTTT	CASSRGLEQPQHF
TRBJ2-3	TRBV7-2	NA	NA	TGTGCCAGCAGCCCATACTTGGGGGGGCTCGTAGATACGCAGTATTTT	CASSPYLGGLVDTQYF
TRBJ2-1	TRBV7-2	NA	NA	TGTGCCAGCAGCTTAGAGCTAGGTTTCCAGTTCTTC	CASSLELGFQFF
TRBJ2-1	TRBV15	NA	NA	TGTGCCACCAGCTTCCCACAGGGCGCATCCTACAATGAGCAGTTCTTC	CATSFPQGASYNEQFF
TRBJ2-5	TRBV7-3	TRBD1	NA	TGTGCCAGCAGCCCGTACCCTGGGACAGGGGGGGCCCAGTACTTC	CASSPYPGTGGAQYF
TRBJ1-5	TRBV21-1	NA	NA	TGTGCCAGCAGCAACGACATTAGCAATCAGCCCCAGCATTTT	CASSNDISNQPQHF
TRBJ1-5	TRBV28	NA	NA	TGTGCCAGCAGTTTAGAGTCCAATCAGCCCCAGCATTTT	CASSLESNQPQHF
TRBJ2-4	TRBV6-1	TRBD2	NA	TGTGCCAGCAGTCCCGGACTAGGCAACATTCAGTACTTC	CASSPGLGNIQYF
TRBJ1-1	TRBV2	NA	NA	TGTGCCAGCAGTGAGGGGGGGCTGAACACTGAAGCTTTCTTT	CASSEGGLNTEAFF
TRBJ1-5	TRBV6-6	TRBD1	NA	TGTGCCAGCAGTTCAGACAGGGGGCACAATCAGCCCCAGCATTTT	CASSSDRGHNQPQHF
TRBJ2-5	TRBV5-1	NA	NA	TGCGCCAGCAGCTTACAGGGCCCTCAAGAGACCCAGTACTTC	CASSLQGPQETQYF
TRBJ1-1	TRBV6-5	TRBD1	NA	TGTGCCAGCAGTCGACAGGGGTTGAACACTGAAGCTTTCTTT	CASSRQGLNTEAFF
TRBJ1-5	TRBV5-4	NA	NA	TGTGCCAGCAGCTTCGGGGGGCCGGGCAATCAGCCCCAGCATTTT	CASSFGGPGNQPQHF
TRBJ1-1	TRBV7-9	TRBD1	NA	TGTGCCAGCAGCATGGGACAGGTCGCTCGCGAAGCTTTCTTT	CASSMGQVAREAFF
TRBJ2-1	TRBV7-9	TRBD2	NA	TGTGCCAGCAGCTTGGGGGGTGGGGGGGTAATTGAGCAGTTCTTC	CASSLGGGGVIEQFF
TRBJ1-3	TRBV6-1	NA	NA	TGTGCCAGCGGGCAGGGGACCTCTGGAAACACCATATATTTT	CASGQGTSGNTIYF
TRBJ1-2	TRBV18	NA	few	TGTGCCAGCTCACCAATCCAGGGTGAAGGCTACACCTTC	CASSPIQGEGYTF
TRBJ1-1	TRBV5-6	NA	NA	TGTGCCAGCAGCTTGGAGACAGACACTGAAGCTTTCTTT	CASSLETDTEAFF
TRBJ2-2	TRBV6-1	NA	NA	TGTGCCAGTCCCCAGACAAACGGGGCCGGGGAGCTGTTTTTT	CASPQTNGAGELFF
TRBJ1-4	TRBV6-6	NA	NA	TGTGCCAGCAGTTATGGGGCTTCTAATGAAAAACTGTTTTTT	CASSYGASNEKLFF
TRBJ2-1	TRBV5-1	NA	NA	TGCGCCAGCAGCTTGGCCGGCAATGAGCAGTTCTTC	CASSLAGNEQFF
TRBJ2-7	TRBV7-9	TRBD1	NA	TGTGCCAGCAGCACAGGGGGCGCGACTGGGGAGCAGTACTTC	CASSTGGATGEQYF
TRBJ1-1	TRBV9	NA	few	TGTGCCAGCAGCCCCCGACAGAACACTGAAGCTTTCTTT	CASSPRQNTEAFF
TRBJ2-5	TRBV5-1	NA	few	TGCGCCAGCAGCTTGGTTTGGGACTACCAAGAGACCCAGTACTTC	CASSLVWDYQETQYF
TRBJ2-1	TRBV11-2	TRBD1	NA	TGTGCCAGCAGCCGGACAGGGACAGGCTATGAGCAGTTCTTC	CASSRTGTGYEQFF
TRBJ1-2	TRBV4-2	NA	NA	TGTGCCAGCAGCCAGAACAGGGAGAACTATGGCTACACCTTC	CASSQNRENYGYTF
TRBJ2-5	TRBV7-6	NA	NA	TGTGCCAGCAGCTTAGGATTGAGGGAGACCCAGTACTTC	CASSLGLRETQYF
TRBJ2-3	TRBV11-3	TRBD2	NA	TGTGCCAGCAGTTCAAAGACTAGCGGGGGGTCAGATACGCAGTATTTT	CASSSKTSGGSDTQYF
TRBJ2-5	TRBV27	TRBD2	NA	TGTGCCAGCAGTCCCGGGACGGGGGGTGGAGAGACCCAGTACTTC	CASSPGTGGGETQYF
TRBJ1-1	TRBV12-2	NA	NA	TGTGCAAGTCTCCCCCGTGACACTGAAGCTTTCTTT	CASLPRDTEAFF
TRBJ1-2	TRBV5-1	NA	NA	TGCGCCAGCAGCGAAGGTGGGGCCTATGGCTACACCTTC	CASSEGGAYGYTF
TRBJ2-7	TRBV7-6	TRBD2	NA	TGTGCCAGCAGCTTAACTAGCGGGGGGGCAAGCCCCTACGAGCAGTACTTC	CASSLTSGGASPYEQYF
TRBJ1-6	TRBV6-5	TRBD1	NA	TGTGCCAGCAGGGAGACAGGGGGCGGGTCACCCCTCAACTTT	CASRETGGGSPLNF
TRBJ2-7	TRBV7-8	TRBD1	few	TGTGCCAGCAGCTTGGAGACAGGGGGCTACGAGCAGTACTTC	CASSLETGGYEQYF
TRBJ2-2	TRBV11-2	TRBD1	NA	TGTGCCAGCAGCGGACAGGGTTTCACCGGGGAGCTGTTTTTT	CASSGQGFTGELFF
TRBJ1-2	TRBV5-1	TRBD1	NA	TGCGCCAGCAGCTTAGGTTTCGGGTCAGGGGGCCTCGGCTACACCTTC	CASSLGFGSGGLGYTF
TRBJ1-5	TRBV6-4	NA	NA	TGTGCCAGCAAAACAGTTATCCAGGGACTTATCAATCAGCCCCAGCATTTT	CASKTVIQGLINQPQHF
TRBJ2-7	TRBV27	TRBD1	NA	TGTGCCAGCAGCTCCACTTGGGACAGGGCAGCCGAGCAGTACTTC	CASSSTWDRAAEQYF
TRBJ2-7	TRBV5-1	TRBD1	NA	TGCGCCAGCAGCTGGGATCCGGGACAGGGGAACTACGAGCAGTACTTC	CASSWDPGQGNYEQYF
TRBJ1-2	TRBV14	NA	NA	TGTGCCAGCAGCCCAAAGCTGAACTATGGCTACACCTTC	CASSPKLNYGYTF
TRBJ2-1	TRBV7-8	TRBD2	NA	TGTGCCAGCAGCTTAGGACTAGCGGGGGGGCCAAAGCCCTACAATGAGCAGTTCTTC	CASSLGLAGGPKPYNEQFF
TRBJ1-2	TRBV11-2	NA	NA	TGTGCCAGCAGCTTTGACAGCTCCAACTATGGCTACACCTTC	CASSFDSSNYGYTF